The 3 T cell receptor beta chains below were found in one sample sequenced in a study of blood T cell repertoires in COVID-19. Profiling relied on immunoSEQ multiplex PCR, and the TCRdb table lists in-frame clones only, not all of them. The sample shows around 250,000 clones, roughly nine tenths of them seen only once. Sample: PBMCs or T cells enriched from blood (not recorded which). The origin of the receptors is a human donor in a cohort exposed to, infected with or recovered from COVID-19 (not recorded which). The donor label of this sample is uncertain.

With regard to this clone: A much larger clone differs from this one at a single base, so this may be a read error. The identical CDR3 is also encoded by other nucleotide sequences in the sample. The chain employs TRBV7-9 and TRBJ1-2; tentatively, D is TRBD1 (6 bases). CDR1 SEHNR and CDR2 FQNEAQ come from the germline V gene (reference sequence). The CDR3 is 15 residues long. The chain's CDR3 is CASSGRTVSNYGYTF. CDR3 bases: TGTGCCAGCAGTGGACGGACAGTATCTAACTATGGCTACACCTTT.

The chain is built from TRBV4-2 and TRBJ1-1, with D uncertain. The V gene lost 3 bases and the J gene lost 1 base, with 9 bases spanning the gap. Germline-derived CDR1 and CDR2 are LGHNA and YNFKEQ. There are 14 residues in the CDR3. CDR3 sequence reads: CASSQGYRNTEAFF. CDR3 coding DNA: TGTGCCAGCAGCCAGGGCTACAGGAACACTGAAGCTTTCTTT.

CDR3 region: CASSQGGRGYNEQFF. The CDR3 nucleotides read TGTGCCAGCAGCCAAGGTGGGCGGGGTTACAATGAGCAGTTCTTC. The rearrangement uses TRBV7-9 and TRBJ2-1, with TRBD2 as a possible D gene (6 bases). This CDR3 is 15 amino acids long. Germline-derived CDR1 and CDR2 are SEHNR and FQNEAQ (reference sequence). V lost 5 bases and J lost 4, with 15 bases in between.